This is a list of T cell receptor beta chains from one sample in a study of vaccination and CD4 T cells after COVID-19. TCRdb recomputed calls from the PCR reads with MiXCR, one row per CDR3 protein. The profile shows some 21,000 distinct CDR3 sequences, almost 50% of them singletons. Their recognized antigens are unknown. The sequenced material came from CD4+ T cells from blood, cultured in vitro. The origin of the receptors is a human donor who had recovered from COVID-19. Both conserved end residues are part of each CDR3. The D gene is left open where the match is weak. Rows may omit the clone size; those that give it use once, few, many or a size class.

TRBJ2-1 | TRBV20-1 | . | . | CSASHPSWGSGNEQFF | TGCAGTGCCTCTCACCCGAGTTGGGGATCGGGCAATGAGCAGTTCTTC
TRBJ2-5 | TRBV25-1 | . | . | CASSASIGGLVETQYF | TGTGCCAGCAGTGCCTCCATCGGGGGCCTCGTGGAGACCCAGTACTTC
TRBJ1-3 | TRBV5-4 | TRBD1 | . | CASSTGQGGTGNTIYF | TGTGCCAGCAGCACCGGACAGGGGGGAACTGGAAACACCATATATTTT
TRBJ2-6 | TRBV12-3/TRBV12-4 | . | . | CASSLRKGAGANVLTF | TGTGCCAGCAGTTTAAGAAAAGGGGCTGGGGCCAACGTCCTGACTTTC
TRBJ1-5 | TRBV6-5 | TRBD1 | . | CASSYPPPTGLNQPQHF | TGTGCCAGCAGTTACCCTCCCCCGACAGGGCTCAATCAGCCCCAGCATTTT
TRBJ1-3 | TRBV7-9 | . | . | CASSLVVGGSGNTIYF | TGTGCCAGCAGCTTAGTGGTCGGCGGCTCTGGAAACACCATATATTTT
TRBJ1-2 | TRBV2 | . | . | CASSDGRVGDGYTF | TGTGCCAGCAGTGATGGCAGGGTGGGAGATGGCTACACCTTC
TRBJ1-5 | TRBV6-2/TRBV6-3 | TRBD1 | . | CASKTRGQEGQPQHF | TGTGCCAGCAAAACCCGTGGACAGGAGGGACAGCCCCAGCATTTT
TRBJ2-7 | TRBV3-1 | . | . | CASSQGSDGYEQYF | TGTGCCAGCAGCCAAGGCAGCGACGGCTACGAGCAGTACTTC
TRBJ2-1 | TRBV6-1 | TRBD1 | few | CASTRQGAHEQFF | TGTGCCAGCACCAGACAGGGGGCACATGAGCAGTTCTTC
TRBJ2-5 | TRBV20-1 | . | few | CSARDPGWGRETQYF | TGCAGTGCTAGAGATCCCGGGTGGGGACGAGAGACCCAGTACTTC
TRBJ2-7 | TRBV20-1 | TRBD2 | . | CSAEYPTAGEDEQYF | TGCAGTGCTGAGTACCCAACAGCGGGAGAAGACGAGCAGTACTTC
TRBJ2-3 | TRBV24-1 | . | once | CATSDLEFGGTDTQYF | TGTGCCACCAGTGACTTGGAGTTTGGGGGCACAGATACGCAGTATTTT
TRBJ1-1 | TRBV12-3/TRBV12-4 | . | . | CASSLKRRINTEAFF | TGTGCCAGCAGTTTAAAGCGCAGAATTAACACTGAAGCTTTCTTT
TRBJ2-7 | TRBV29-1 | . | . | CSAGIDEQYF | TGCAGCGCCGGCATTGACGAGCAGTACTTC
TRBJ1-2 | TRBV11-2 | TRBD1 | few | CASSLAPSEGAHNTF | TGTGCCAGCAGCTTAGCCCCCTCCGAGGGGGCCCACAACACCTTC
TRBJ1-1 | TRBV11-1 | . | . | CASSRYTEAFF | TGTGCCAGCAGCCGATACACTGAAGCTTTCTTT
TRBJ1-6 | TRBV12-3/TRBV12-4 | TRBD1 | . | CASSRAGTGASPLHF | TGTGCCAGCAGTCGTGCCGGGACAGGGGCTTCACCCCTCCACTTT
TRBJ2-5 | TRBV24-1 | TRBD2 | . | CATGGGVEGETQYF | TGTGCCACCGGGGGGGGGGTTGAGGGAGAGACCCAGTACTTC
TRBJ2-1 | TRBV3-1 | . | . | CASSASFGNEQFF | TGTGCCAGCAGCGCCTCTTTCGGGAATGAGCAGTTCTTC
TRBJ1-1 | TRBV12-5 | . | . | CASGLVSGLFGTEAFF | TGTGCTAGTGGTTTGGTAAGTGGGCTCTTTGGCACTGAAGCTTTCTTT
TRBJ2-7 | TRBV7-2 | . | . | CASRPTRDSYEQYF | TGTGCCAGCAGACCAACACGGGACTCCTACGAGCAGTACTTC
TRBJ2-7 | TRBV7-2 | TRBD2 | . | CASSFGLGLAGGYEQYF | TGTGCCAGCAGCTTCGGACTAGGACTAGCGGGCGGCTACGAGCAGTACTTC
TRBJ2-1 | TRBV24-1 | TRBD2 | . | CATTAGGPWNEQFF | TGTGCCACCACGGCGGGAGGGCCTTGGAATGAGCAGTTCTTC
TRBJ2-1 | TRBV6-1 | . | . | CASSPVASDYNEQFF | TGTGCCAGCAGTCCCGTGGCTAGCGATTACAATGAGCAGTTCTTC
TRBJ2-5 | TRBV7-8 | TRBD2 | . | CASSLGAGGVGRETQYF | TGTGCCAGCAGCTTAGGGGCGGGGGGGGTAGGCCGGGAGACCCAGTACTTC
TRBJ2-3 | TRBV6-2/TRBV6-3 | TRBD2 | . | CASSSPPGLLGRMTQYF | TGTGCCAGCAGTTCTCCACCGGGACTACTCGGGAGAATGACGCAGTATTTT
TRBJ1-1 | TRBV7-2 | . | . | CASSLIRGVMNTEAFF | TGTGCCAGCAGCCTCATCAGGGGAGTGATGAACACTGAAGCTTTCTTT
TRBJ2-6 | TRBV12-3/TRBV12-4 | . | . | CASGDTNSGANVLTF | TGTGCCAGTGGGGACACCAACTCTGGGGCCAACGTCCTGACTTTC
TRBJ1-6 | TRBV6-5 | . | . | CASSYTPLGASSNSPLHF | TGTGCCAGCAGTTACACCCCCTTAGGGGCCAGTTCTAATTCACCCCTCCACTTT
TRBJ2-2 | TRBV7-6 | . | few | CASSLDGNTGELFF | TGTGCCAGCAGCTTAGACGGTAACACCGGGGAGCTGTTTTTT
TRBJ1-2 | TRBV28 | . | . | CASSPTREAGYTF | TGTGCCAGCAGTCCCACCAGGGAGGCTGGCTACACCTTC
TRBJ1-2 | TRBV9 | . | . | CASGARGYGYTF | TGTGCCAGCGGGGCCCGAGGGTATGGCTACACCTTC
TRBJ2-3 | TRBV7-2 | TRBD2 | . | CASSIGVSGDTQYF | TGTGCCAGCAGCATAGGGGTTAGCGGGGATACGCAGTATTTT
TRBJ1-2 | TRBV5-1 | . | . | CASSLLDNGYTF | TGCGCCAGCAGCTTACTGGACAATGGCTACACCTTC
TRBJ1-2 | TRBV19 | . | few | CASSGYGYTF | TGTGCCAGTAGTGGGTATGGCTACACCTTC
TRBJ1-2 | TRBV7-9 | . | . | CASSFTQGIKGYTF | TGTGCCAGCAGCTTTACTCAGGGGATAAAGGGCTACACCTTC
TRBJ2-3 | TRBV19 | . | few | CASSIEGGTDTQYF | TGTGCCAGTAGTATAGAAGGCGGCACAGATACGCAGTATTTT
TRBJ2-7 | TRBV18 | TRBD1 | . | CASSTRQGQYEQYF | TGTGCCAGCTCAACTCGACAGGGTCAGTACGAGCAGTACTTC
TRBJ2-3 | TRBV20-1 | TRBD1 | . | CSARARGRETTDTQYF | TGCAGTGCGCGGGCCAGGGGGCGCGAGACTACAGATACGCAGTATTTT
TRBJ1-1 | TRBV6-5 | . | . | CASSYLRGQEAFF | TGTGCCAGCAGTTACTTGAGAGGGCAGGAAGCTTTCTTT
TRBJ2-3 | TRBV2 | . | . | CASSPDMKAADTQYF | TGTGCCAGCAGTCCTGACATGAAAGCGGCAGATACGCAGTATTTT
TRBJ2-5 | TRBV20-1 | . | . | CSAAPTETYQETRYF | TGCAGTGCAGCCCCGACAGAAACGTACCAAGAGACCCGGTACTTC
TRBJ2-7 | TRBV24-1 | . | few | CATSDGALYEQYF | TGTGCCACCAGTGACGGGGCCCTCTACGAGCAGTACTTC
TRBJ2-1 | TRBV7-2 | . | few | CASSSTAPNEQFF | TGTGCCAGCAGCTCGACAGCGCCCAATGAGCAGTTCTTC
TRBJ1-2 | TRBV12-3/TRBV12-4 | . | few | CASSFGQNYGYTF | TGTGCCAGCAGTTTTGGGCAGAACTATGGCTACACCTTC
TRBJ1-5 | TRBV12-3/TRBV12-4 | TRBD1 | . | CASRGGQALGTQHF | TGTGCCAGCAGGGGGGGACAGGCCTTAGGGACCCAGCATTTT
TRBJ2-7 | TRBV20-1 | . | . | CSARPTGFLNEQYF | TGCAGTGCTAGACCCACAGGGTTTCTCAACGAGCAGTACTTC
TRBJ1-2 | TRBV28 | TRBD1 | . | CASSLQGQIYGYTF | TGTGCCAGCAGTTTACAGGGACAGATTTATGGCTACACCTTC
TRBJ2-1 | TRBV27 | . | once | CASSLRPDRHLNEQFF | TGTGCCAGCAGTTTACGGCCGGACAGACACCTCAATGAGCAGTTCTTC
TRBJ2-6 | TRBV18 | . | . | CASSPESSGANVLTF | TGTGCCAGCTCACCAGAGAGCTCTGGGGCCAACGTCCTGACTTTC
TRBJ1-1 | TRBV11-3 | . | . | CASSPDRQTEAFF | TGTGCCAGCAGCCCCGACAGGCAGACTGAAGCTTTCTTT
TRBJ1-3 | TRBV2 | TRBD1 | . | CASSSTGGSGNTIYF | TGTGCCAGCAGCTCCACAGGGGGCTCTGGAAACACCATATATTTT